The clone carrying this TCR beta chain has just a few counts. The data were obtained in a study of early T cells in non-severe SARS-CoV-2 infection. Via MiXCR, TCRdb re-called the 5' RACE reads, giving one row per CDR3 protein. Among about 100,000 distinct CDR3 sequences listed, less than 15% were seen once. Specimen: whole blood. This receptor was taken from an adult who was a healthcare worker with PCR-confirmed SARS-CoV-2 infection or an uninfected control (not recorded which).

CDR3 sequence reads: CASSPLGGRIGEQFF. The CDR3 DNA reads TGTGCCAGCAGCCCCCTGGGTGGTCGTATTGGTGAGCAGTTCTTC. The chain uses TRBV11-3 and TRBJ2-1; no clear D gene. CDR1 and CDR2 from the germline V gene are SGHNT and YENEEA. V lost 5 bases, J lost 9 bases, and 20 bases lay in between. This CDR3 region has 15 residues.